Described below is a single T cell receptor (beta chain) sequence and its context. The CDR3 consists of 20 residues. V dropped 5 bases and J dropped 4 bases, with 30 bases sitting between them. CDR1 is SGHVS and CDR2 is FQNEAQ in the germline V gene. The entry originates in a study of human T cells and chemical hapten exposure. Time point here: patch test 3, about 24 weeks after DPC sensitization. The treatment denotes: therapeutic diphenylcyclopropenone sensitization with weekly scalp DPC. MiXCR was run by TCRdb on the RACE reads, yielding one entry per CDR3 protein. The repertoire holds some 110,000 distinct CDR3 sequences, 10% to 12% seen once, with 2% to 2.5% in the top ten.

The sequence came from a woman aged 45-65 years with alopecia areata. Some clones in this sample may be carry-over from other donors' samples. The chain is built from TRBV7-8 and TRBJ2-1; possibly TRBD2 for D (6 bases). The source material was whole blood, sampled in connection with sensitization to the hapten diphenylcyclopropenone (DPC). The CDR3 sequence: CASSHPQREIEGYQYNEQFF. CDR3 DNA sequence: TGTGCCAGCAGCCACCCTCAACGGGAGATCGAGGGGTACCAGTACAATGAGCAGTTCTTC.